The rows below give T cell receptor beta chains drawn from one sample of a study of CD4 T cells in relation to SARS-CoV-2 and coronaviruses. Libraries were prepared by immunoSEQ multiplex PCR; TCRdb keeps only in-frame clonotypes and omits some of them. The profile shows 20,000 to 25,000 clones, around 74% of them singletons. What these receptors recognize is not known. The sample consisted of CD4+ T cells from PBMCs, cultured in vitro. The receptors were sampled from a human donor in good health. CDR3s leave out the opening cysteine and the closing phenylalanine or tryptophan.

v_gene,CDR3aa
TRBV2,ASSLFMFGTTYYEQY
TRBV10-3,AITPGGLRAPLH
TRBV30,AWSPNSQGADTEAF
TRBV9,ASSAGFPYEQY
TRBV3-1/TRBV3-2,ASSRGQGGSHEQF
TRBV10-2,ASSEGTPPVSQY
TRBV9,ASSVGGPNTQY
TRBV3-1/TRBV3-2,ASSPVGTGGYEYGYT
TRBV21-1,ASSKFFARTGENIQY
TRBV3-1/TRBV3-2,ASSPTHRTGPYVGELF
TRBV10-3,AIRTNREQY
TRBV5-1,ASSPQGSETQY
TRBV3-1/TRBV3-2,ASSPSGTMRSRELF
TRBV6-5,ASGRDSYEQY
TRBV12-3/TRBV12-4,ASRPGTVNEQF
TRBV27,ASSLGRRNTEAF
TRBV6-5,ASRQGIDYGYT
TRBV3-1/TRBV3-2,ASSPGLAGAGETQY
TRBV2,ASSAGHTYGYT
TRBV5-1,ASSWRTSGGDTQY
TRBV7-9,ASSFPGEAF
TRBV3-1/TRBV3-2,ASSQGGTPVY
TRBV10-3,AISRTGGDYGYT
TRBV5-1,ASSLDAENYGYT
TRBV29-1,SVARTGGAADTQY
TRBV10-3,ATSGSGYNEQF
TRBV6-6,ASSYSRGSGELF
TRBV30,AWTQEPKIYEQY
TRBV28,ASSLWRGGATQY
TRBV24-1,ATSDPGQGIEKLF
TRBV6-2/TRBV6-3,ASSQYAGPPEPPQH
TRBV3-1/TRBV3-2,ASSQDWAGISYEQY
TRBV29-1,SSGRNTEAF
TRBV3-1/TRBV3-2,ASSQDLAGGHNEQY
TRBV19,ASSTTMSGFLPDEQF
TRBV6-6,ASRNRDFVQPQH
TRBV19,ASNTRDRNTEAF
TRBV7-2,ASSLAQGASNYGYT
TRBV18,ASSPLQASGSGLDTGELF
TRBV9,ASSVGWDRGGYT
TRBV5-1,ASSLVNRNTGELF
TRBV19,ASGTWGNQPQH
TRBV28,ASSGTLGGYT
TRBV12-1,ASPTSGAAGNEKLF
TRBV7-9,ASSLALGRANEKLF
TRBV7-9,ASSFGQGANSPLH
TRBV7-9,ASSTPGAGANVLT
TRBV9,ASSVALAGVSDTQY
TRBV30,AWSLGQAKNIQY
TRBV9,ASSVNSGSGSRSYEQY
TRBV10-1,ASSAGTANTEAF
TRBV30,AWSRGIDYGYT
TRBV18,ASSPQGIMNTEAF
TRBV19,ASSIGQGGFMNTEAF
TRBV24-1,ATSDPPKPPQGGEKLF
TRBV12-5,ASGLSGGGTQY
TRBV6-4,ASSVQPRETQY
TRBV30,AWRPLGQGFRTDTQY